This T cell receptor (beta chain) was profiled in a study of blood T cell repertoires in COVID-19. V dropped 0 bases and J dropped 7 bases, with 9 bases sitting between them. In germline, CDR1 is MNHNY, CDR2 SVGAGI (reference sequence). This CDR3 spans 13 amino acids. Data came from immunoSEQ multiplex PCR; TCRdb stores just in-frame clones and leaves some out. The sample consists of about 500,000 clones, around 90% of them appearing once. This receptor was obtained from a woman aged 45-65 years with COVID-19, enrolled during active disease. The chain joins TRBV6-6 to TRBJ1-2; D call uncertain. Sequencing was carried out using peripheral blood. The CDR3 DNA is TGTGCCAGCAGTTACTCGATCGGGAGTGGCTACACCTTC. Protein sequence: CASSYSIGSGYTF.